What follows are 31 T cell receptor beta chains derived from one specimen sequenced in a study of T cell changes during pregnancy in multiple sclerosis. Generated by immunoSEQ multiplex PCR, the TCRdb table keeps only in-frame clones and is missing some. The data show tens of thousands of clones, 90% to 95% seen once. Sequenced material: PBMCs, taken in the first trimester of pregnancy. These receptors were taken from a female donor in good health, serving as a control in a pregnancy study. Some clones in this sample may be carry-over from other donors' samples.

The V and J genes are TRBV6-1 and TRBJ2-2, with D perhaps TRBD1 (5 bases). CDR3 length: 13 residues. V was shortened by 6 bases and J by 6 bases, with 11 bases between the two germline ends. The germline V gene has CDR1 MNHNS and CDR2 SASEGT. The CDR3 is CASSLRGSGELFF. DNA of the CDR3: TGTGCCAGCAGCTTAAGGGGTTCCGGGGAGCTGTTTTTT.

This clone was detected once. The chain links TRBV28 to TRBJ2-3, with a possible D match to TRBD2 (5 bases). CDR1 MDHEN and CDR2 SYDVKM come from the germline V gene. The CDR3 sequence is 15 residues long. V lost 2 bases and J lost 2, with 11 bases in between. The CDR3 region has the DNA TGTGCCAGCAGTTTAGGGTCGGGGATCACAGATACGCAGTATTTT. Translated, it gives CASSLGSGITDTQYF.

This clone was counted a single time. The chain employs TRBV6-1 and TRBJ2-3; 8 nucleotides line up with TRBD2. The CDR3 totals 15 residues. V trimming: 6 bases; J trimming: 1 base; junction bases outside the gene matches: 6. Germline V gene lookup returns CDR1 MNHNS and CDR2 SASEGT. The CDR3 bases are TGTGCCAGCAGGGGGGTTAGCGGGGGCACAGATACGCAGTATTTT. This translates into CASRGVSGGTDTQYF.

The chain uses TRBV19 and TRBJ2-3; weak D call: TRBD1 (5 bases). CDR1 LNHDA and CDR2 SQIVND come from the germline V gene (reference sequence). Trimming cost V 7 bases and J 0 bases, with 11 bases left between them. The CDR3 sequence is 14 residues long. The CDR3 is CASNPRASTDTQYF. The CDR3 region has the DNA TGTGCCAGTAACCCCAGGGCCAGCACAGATACGCAGTATTTT. The complete variable domain, with remaining parts taken from reference TRBV19 and TRBJ2-3, reads DGGITQSPKYLFRKEGQNVTLSCEQNLNHDAMYWYRQDPGQGLRLIYYSQIVNDFQKGDIAEGYSVSREKKESFPLTVTSAQKNPTAFYLCASNPRASTDTQYFGPGTRLTVL.

The V and J genes are TRBV7-8 and TRBJ2-7; 7 nucleotides match TRBD1. V gave up 1 base and J gave up 4 bases; unmatched junction bases: 4. The CDR3 length is 14 residues. Looked up from germline, CDR1 is SGHVS and CDR2 is FQNEAQ. The CDR3 is CASSLGTGEYEQYF. CDR3 nucleotides: TGTGCCAGCAGCTTAGGTACAGGGGAGTACGAGCAGTACTTC.

This clone was recorded once. The chain is built from TRBV2 and TRBJ2-5, with 8 bases lining up with TRBD1. V was clipped by 8 bases and J by 7 bases; unmatched bases: 3. The germline gives CDR1 SNHLY, CDR2 FYNNEI. CDR3 length: 11 residues. CDR3 nucleotides: TGTGCCAGCGGACAGGGAGGGACCCAGTACTTC. Amino acid sequence: CASGQGGTQYF.

The chain recombines TRBV5-1 with TRBJ2-5; the D is unclear. The germline CDR1 and CDR2 sequences are SGHRS and YFSETQ. V lost 0 bases, J lost 5 bases, and 11 bases lay in between. The length of the CDR3 is 14 residues. The CDR3 protein is CASSLGALQETQYF. The CDR3 nucleotides read TGCGCCAGCAGCTTGGGGGCACTCCAGGAGACCCAGTACTTC. Based on the CDR3 plus reference TRBV5-1 and TRBJ2-5, the full variable domain is KAGVTQTPRYLIKTRGQQVTLSCSPISGHRSVSWYQQTPGQGLQFLFEYFSETQRNKGNFPGRFSGRQFSNSRSEMNVSTLELGDSALYLCASSLGALQETQYFGPGTRLLVL.

This clone was counted a few times. In nucleotides, the CDR3 is TGCGCCAGCAGCTTACTAGCGGGGGGCTCCTACGAGCAGTACTTC. Translated, it gives CASSLLAGGSYEQYF. The J gene is TRBJ2-7, the V gene TRBV5-1; TRBD2 aligns across 12 bases. J lost 0 bases, V lost 2 bases, and 0 bases had no gene match. Germline V gene sequence: CDR1 SGHRS, CDR2 YFSETQ. The CDR3 contains 15 residues.

This chain links TRBV18 with TRBJ2-3; the D gene is possibly TRBD2 (6 bases). The germline V and J ends were trimmed by 3 bases and 3 bases, with 13 bases remaining between them. Per the germline V gene, CDR1 is KGHSH and CDR2 is LQKENI. This CDR3 contains 15 residues. This CDR3 reads CASSPRSGETDTQYF. The CDR3 nucleotides read TGTGCCAGCTCACCGCGATCGGGAGAAACAGATACGCAGTATTTT.

The chain recombines TRBV14 with TRBJ2-1; a possible D gene is TRBD2 (5 bases). The length of the CDR3 is 16 residues. The V and J ends lost 6 bases and 4 bases respectively, with 19 bases between them. CDR1 SGHDN and CDR2 FVKESK come from the germline V gene. The CDR3 region has the DNA TGTGCCAGCAGGCGTAATCTAGCCGGAGAATACAATGAGCAGTTCTTC. Its translation: CASRRNLAGEYNEQFF.

The rearrangement uses TRBV4-1 and TRBJ1-1; 7 bases line up with TRBD1. This CDR3 is 15 amino acids long. Germline CDR1 and CDR2: MGHRA and YSYEKL. V lost 5 bases and J lost 4; bases outside the gene matches: 10. The CDR3 DNA is TGCGCCAGCAGCGATCGAAGCAGGGGGAGCACTGAAGCTTTCTTT. As protein: CASSDRSRGSTEAFF.

The DNA for the CDR3 is TGTGCCAGCAGTGAAACTACTAGCGGCCCCACAGATACGCAGTATTTT. It codes for CASSETTSGPTDTQYF. The chain links TRBV2 to TRBJ2-3; 8 bases are a match to TRBD2. The CDR3 is made up of 16 amino acids. V shed 2 bases, J shed 2 bases, and the junction held 6 bases outside the gene matches. Per germline, CDR1 SNHLY and CDR2 FYNNEI.

The chain is built from TRBV5-1 and TRBJ2-1; 13 bases fit TRBD2. Trimming removed 4 bases from V and 8 bases from J; junction bases left unmatched: 9. This CDR3 has 16 residues. CDR1 and CDR2 (germline): SGHRS, YFSETQ. The CDR3 sequence: CASSGKTSGGKDEQFF. CDR3 sequence (DNA): TGCGCCAGCAGCGGAAAGACTAGCGGGGGGAAAGATGAGCAGTTCTTC. Combining the CDR3 with reference TRBV5-1 and TRBJ2-1 gives the whole variable domain KAGVTQTPRYLIKTRGQQVTLSCSPISGHRSVSWYQQTPGQGLQFLFEYFSETQRNKGNFPGRFSGRQFSNSRSEMNVSTLELGDSALYLCASSGKTSGGKDEQFFGPGTRLTVL.

The chain is built from TRBV28 and TRBJ2-5; the match to TRBD2 covers 7 bases. CDR1 is MDHEN and CDR2 is SYDVKM in the germline V gene. The CDR3 is 14 residues long. Trimming removed 3 bases from V and 5 bases from J; junction bases left unmatched: 6. The CDR3 DNA reads TGTGCCAGCAGTTTTCGCGGGGGAGGGGAGACCCAGTACTTC. This gives the protein CASSFRGGGETQYF.

The chain recombines TRBV19 with TRBJ1-6; no clear D. The germline CDR1 and CDR2 sequences are LNHDA and SQIVND (reference sequence). CDR3 length equals 16 residues. Trimming left V 3 bases short and J 7 bases short, with 16 bases between. The CDR3: CASSMVRMSGNSPLHF. The CDR3 bases are TGTGCCAGTAGTATGGTCCGGATGAGCGGGAATTCACCCCTCCACTTT.

The chain couples TRBV28 to TRBJ1-3; TRBD1 might be the D (5 bases). Trimming shortened V by 8 bases and J by 7 bases, and 15 bases separated the two germline ends. Germline loops: CDR1 MDHEN, CDR2 SYDVKM. The CDR3 extends over 13 amino acids. The CDR3: CASLRGGGNTIYF. CDR3 bases: TGTGCCAGCCTTCGCGGGGGGGGGAACACCATATATTTT. Supplemented by reference TRBV28 and TRBJ1-3, the full variable domain reads DVKVTQSSRYLVKRTGEKVFLECVQDMDHENMFWYRQDPGLGLRLIYFSYDVKMKEKGDIPEGYSVSREKKERFSLILESASTNQTSMYLCASLRGGGNTIYFGEGSWLTVV.

The chain links TRBV7-3 to TRBJ2-3; 9 positions match TRBD1. Per germline, CDR1 SGHTA and CDR2 FQGTGA. With 5 bases clipped from V and 9 bases from J, the junction kept 9 bases outside the gene matches. The CDR3 has 14 residues. The CDR3 DNA sequence: TGTGCCAGCAGCATACAACAGGGGGCTGAAACGCAGTATTTT. Protein sequence: CASSIQQGAETQYF.

This chain joins TRBV28 and TRBJ2-2; D unresolved. The CDR3 sequence is 16 residues long. Trimming removed 6 bases from V and 0 bases from J, with 14 bases in between. The germline CDR1 and CDR2 sequences are MDHEN and SYDVKM. The CDR3 bases are TGTGCCAGCAGCCACCTAGAGATAGCGAACACCGGGGAGCTGTTTTTT. Protein: CASSHLEIANTGELFF.

The chain's CDR3 is CASSGNLMTQYF. CDR3 coding DNA: TGTGCCAGCAGTGGCAACCTAATGACCCAGTACTTC. V gene TRBV6-1 combines with J gene TRBJ2-5; no reliable D call. Germline CDR1 reads MNHNS; CDR2 reads SASEGT. V dropped 4 bases and J dropped 7 bases, with 10 bases sitting between them. This CDR3 comprises 12 residues.

V usage is TRBV19 and J usage is TRBJ1-1, with a weak D call TRBD1 (5 bases). The V gene's germline CDR1 is LNHDA and CDR2 SQIVND (reference sequence). This CDR3 contains 12 residues. The V and J ends lost 9 bases and 2 bases respectively, with 10 bases between them. The CDR3 loop is CASQGYNTEAFF. CDR3 bases: TGTGCCAGCCAGGGCTATAACACTGAAGCTTTCTTT.

CDR3 nucleotide sequence: TGTGCCAGCAGTGACCCCAGAAGAGCGGGAGGACTTGATAGGGAGCTGTTTTTT. Residues: CASSDPRRAGGLDRELFF. The V and J genes are TRBV6-1 and TRBJ2-2; 9 bases align to TRBD2. Looked up from germline, CDR1 is MNHNS and CDR2 is SASEGT. Trimming took 3 bases from V and 9 from J; bases not matched to a gene: 17. The CDR3 has 18 residues.

The chain combines TRBV27 with TRBJ2-1; D is ambiguous. V was shortened by 5 bases and J by 7 bases, with 9 bases between the two germline ends. The CDR3 runs to 12 residues. Germline assignment: CDR1 MNHEY and CDR2 SMNVEV (reference sequence). The CDR3 nucleotides read TGTGCCAGCAGTCCGTATCTGAATGAGCAGTTCTTC. Amino acid sequence: CASSPYLNEQFF.

The rearrangement links TRBV29-1 to TRBJ1-4, with D perhaps matching TRBD1 (5 bases). The length of the CDR3 is 13 residues. V dropped 6 bases and J dropped 5 bases, with 13 bases sitting between them. CDR1 and CDR2 (germline): SQVTM, ANQGSEA. CDR3 protein: CSVRERGNEKLFF. As DNA, the CDR3 is TGCAGCGTCAGGGAGCGGGGGAATGAAAAACTGTTTTTT.

V is TRBV10-3 and J is TRBJ1-4; D is perhaps TRBD1 (6 bases). Germline V CDR1 and CDR2: ENHRY, SYGVKD. This CDR3 comprises 15 residues. Trimming left V 3 bases short and J 8 bases short, with 16 bases between. CDR3 sequence reads: CAISDGGGPGEKLFF. CDR3 sequence (DNA): TGTGCCATCAGTGATGGCGGGGGGCCGGGGGAAAAACTGTTTTTT.

The V call is TRBV5-5, the J call TRBJ2-7; TRBD2 matches 14 bases. This CDR3 has 16 residues. The germline gives CDR1 SGHKS, CDR2 YYEKEE (reference sequence). J gave up 2 bases and V 4 bases, and 5 bases lay outside the gene matches. The CDR3 coding sequence is TGTGCCAGCAGCCCGGGACTAGCGGGAGTTACCTACGAGCAGTACTTC. Protein product: CASSPGLAGVTYEQYF.

The chain uses TRBV28 and TRBJ2-5, with D perhaps TRBD2 (5 bases). CDR1 and CDR2 (germline): MDHEN, SYDVKM. The CDR3 runs to 14 residues. V was pared by 5 bases and J by 5 bases, with 15 bases between. Here the CDR3 reads CASSAPGRLETQYF. The CDR3 nucleotides are TGTGCCAGCAGTGCCCCGGGAAGGTTGGAGACCCAGTACTTC. Using reference TRBV28 and TRBJ2-5 for the parts outside the CDR3, the full variable domain is DVKVTQSSRYLVKRTGEKVFLECVQDMDHENMFWYRQDPGLGLRLIYFSYDVKMKEKGDIPEGYSVSREKKERFSLILESASTNQTSMYLCASSAPGRLETQYFGPGTRLLVL.

This clone was recorded many times. This chain joins TRBV4-2 and TRBJ2-5, with 8 bases fitting TRBD1. The germline CDR1 and CDR2 sequences are LGHNA and YNFKEQ. Trimming at V came to 2 bases and at J to 0 bases, leaving 2 bases not matched to a gene. The CDR3 is 15 residues long. This chain's CDR3 is CASSQKTGDQETQYF. The CDR3 coding sequence is TGTGCCAGCAGCCAAAAGACAGGGGACCAAGAGACCCAGTACTTC.

This sequence joins TRBV2 and TRBJ1-1; D is possibly TRBD1 (5 bases). V gave up 7 bases and J gave up 1 base, with 10 bases separating them. The CDR3 extends over 13 amino acids. Germline loops: CDR1 SNHLY, CDR2 FYNNEI. The CDR3 loop reads CASKTDGNTEAFF. CDR3 DNA sequence: TGTGCCAGCAAGACAGACGGGAACACTGAAGCTTTCTTT.

The V and J genes are TRBV5-5 and TRBJ1-4, with D possibly matching TRBD1 (6 bases). This CDR3 region has 16 residues. V was pared by 0 bases and J by 0 bases, with 9 bases between. From germline, CDR1 is SGHKS and CDR2 YYEKEE (reference sequence). This chain's CDR3 is CASSLGGGSTNEKLFF. DNA for the CDR3: TGTGCCAGCAGCTTGGGAGGGGGATCAACTAATGAAAAACTGTTTTTT. The variable domain in full, completed from reference TRBV5-5 and TRBJ1-4, reads DAGVTQSPTHLIKTRGQQVTLRCSPISGHKSVSWYQQVLGQGPQFIFQYYEKEERGRGNFPDRFSARQFPNYSSELNVNALLLGDSALYLCASSLGGGSTNEKLFFGSGTQLSVL.

V is TRBV27 and J is TRBJ2-1; D remains unclear. CDR1 and CDR2 (germline): MNHEY, SMNVEV (reference sequence). The CDR3 contains 14 residues. With 5 bases removed from V and 1 base from J, the gap between germline ends came to 9 bases. DNA of the CDR3: TGTGCCAGCAGTCGAAAGGAGTCCTACAATGAGCAGTTCTTC. It codes for CASSRKESYNEQFF.

The chain couples TRBV5-4 to TRBJ1-6, with 8 bases fitting TRBD1. The CDR3 covers 15 residues. Germline V gene lookup returns CDR1 SGHNT and CDR2 YYREEE (reference sequence). V was clipped by 4 bases and J by 7 bases; unmatched bases: 7. CDR3 bases: TGTGCCAGCAGCATAGGACAGGGAATGAATTCACCCCTCCACTTT. Protein: CASSIGQGMNSPLHF. Together with reference TRBV5-4 and TRBJ1-6, the CDR3 gives the full variable domain: ETGVTQSPTHLIKTRGQQVTLRCSSQSGHNTVSWYQQALGQGPQFIFQYYREEENGRGNFPPRFSGLQFPNYSSELNVNALELDDSALYLCASSIGQGMNSPLHFGNGTRLTVT.